Presented here are 27 T cell receptor beta chains from one specimen sequenced in a study of spatial heterogeneity in lung cancer. Each CDR3 protein gets one entry after TCRdb re-called the 5' RACE reads with MiXCR. The repertoire includes around 41,000 distinct CDR3 sequences, roughly 7% of them detected once, and 35% to 55% sits in the top ten. Time point described: sample taken at primary tumor resection. Researchers sequenced whole RNA taken from tumor, nontumor lung or frozen PBMC without sorting. The sample consisted of PBMCs, taken at surgery. The receptor set was obtained from a female donor with early-stage non-small cell lung cancer.

The CDR3 spells CSARDGLAGVDTQYF. DNA for the CDR3: TGCAGTGCTAGAGACGGACTAGCGGGGGTGGATACGCAGTATTTT. The rearrangement links TRBV20-1 to TRBJ2-3; 13 bases line up with TRBD2. In germline, CDR1 is DFQATT, CDR2 SNEGSKA (reference sequence). The CDR3 covers 15 residues. After removal of 0 bases from V and 6 bases from J, the junction contained 3 bases not matched to a gene.

The rearrangement uses TRBV20-1 and TRBJ2-7; TRBD2 is a possible D gene (7 bases). Germline CDR1 and CDR2: DFQATT and SNEGSKA (reference sequence). The CDR3 has 16 amino acids. V lost 0 bases, J lost 4 bases, and 19 bases lay in between. The CDR3 bases are TGCAGTGCTAGAGATCCGAAGGGGGGGGCCGGGTACGAGCAGTACTTC. The encoded protein is CSARDPKGGAGYEQYF.

This clonotype was seen at least ten times. V usage is TRBV7-9 and J usage is TRBJ2-7; the D gene is possibly TRBD2 (5 bases). V was clipped by 1 base and J by 9 bases, with 19 bases between them. The CDR3 sequence is 15 residues long. Germline CDR1 and CDR2: SEHNR and FQNEAQ (reference sequence). CDR3 residues: CASSLERLSYEGQYF. For the CDR3, the DNA is TGTGCCAGCAGCTTAGAACGGCTGTCCTACGAGGGGCAGTACTTC.

Ten or more counts support this clonotype. The chain links TRBV11-1 to TRBJ2-1; 8 bases line up with TRBD2. V was pared by 0 bases and J by 0 bases, with 4 bases of the junction left unmatched. CDR3 length equals 17 residues. Germline V lookup: CDR1 SGHAT, CDR2 FQDESV (reference sequence). The DNA of the CDR3 is TGTGCCAGCAGCTTAGCGCGGGCGGGAGGCTCCTACAATGAGCAGTTCTTC. Its protein product is CASSLARAGGSYNEQFF.

The genes are TRBV29-1 and TRBJ1-1; tentatively, D is TRBD1 (5 bases). The CDR3 is 13 amino acids. Germline CDR1 and CDR2: SQVTM and ANQGSEA. V lost 2 bases, J lost 1 base, and 8 bases lay in between. CDR3 loop: CSVEPGRNTEAFF. DNA of the CDR3: TGCAGCGTTGAACCAGGGAGGAACACTGAAGCTTTCTTT.

In its sample, this clonotype was seen many times. V gene TRBV7-2 combines with J gene TRBJ2-5; D is unclear. Deletions cut 1 base from V and 6 bases from J, with 3 bases between. CDR1 and CDR2 from the germline V gene are SGHTA and FQGNSA. This CDR3 spans 11 amino acids. The CDR3 region has the DNA TGTGCCAGCAGCTTAGGACAGACCCAGTACTTC. This translates into CASSLGQTQYF.

This clonotype was seen many times. CDR3 region: CASSLGGASNEKLFF. The CDR3 bases are TGTGCCAGCAGCTTAGGAGGGGCAAGCAATGAAAAACTGTTTTTT. The chain employs TRBV7-2 and TRBJ1-4; D possibly corresponds to TRBD1 (5 bases). In germline, CDR1 is SGHTA, CDR2 FQGNSA. CDR3 size: 15 residues. V lost 1 base and J lost 5, with 11 bases in between.

This clonotype was observed many times. The rearrangement links TRBV14 to TRBJ2-7; tentatively, D is TRBD2 (7 bases). Trimming shortened V by 4 bases and J by 4 bases, and 17 bases separated the two germline ends. The V gene's germline CDR1 is SGHDN and CDR2 FVKESK. CDR3 length: 15 amino acids. CDR3 residues: CASSPVWGGHYEQYF. Written as DNA, the CDR3 is TGTGCCAGCAGCCCAGTTTGGGGGGGGCATTACGAGCAGTACTTC. Full variable domain (outside the CDR3, taken from reference TRBV14 and TRBJ2-7): EAGVTQFPSHSVIEKGQTVTLRCDPISGHDNLYWYRRVMGKEIKFLLHFVKESKQDESGMPNNRFLAERTGGTYSTLKVQPAELEDSGVYFCASSPVWGGHYEQYFGPGTRLTVT.

This clonotype was seen repeatedly, ten times or more. The chain joins TRBV20-1 to TRBJ2-7; the D gene is possibly TRBD2 (5 bases). Between the trimmed V and J ends, which lost 1 base and 5 bases, there was a span of 18 bases. Germline CDR1 DFQATT, CDR2 SNEGSKA (reference sequence). This CDR3 has 15 amino acids. CDR3 in DNA: TGCAGTGCTAGAGTCTACCAGACTCTAGCAAACGAGCAGTACTTC. It specifies CSARVYQTLANEQYF.

The chain has TRBV19 and TRBJ2-4; no firm D call. This CDR3 has 9 residues. Germline V gives CDR1 LNHDA, CDR2 SQIVND (reference sequence). The V and J ends lost 11 bases and 7 bases respectively, with 6 bases between them. Here the CDR3 reads CARWNIQYF. The CDR3 coding sequence is TGTGCCCGATGGAACATTCAGTACTTC.

This clonotype was seen ten or more times. In this CDR3 the conserved last residue, phenylalanine or tryptophan, is missing, so a read error is likely. It is unclear where the CDR3 begins or ends on the DNA, so no DNA is shown, and the CDR3 is as TCRdb lists it. The chain is built from TRBV10-3 and TRBJ2-7. Germline CDR1 reads ENHRY; CDR2 reads SYGVKD. Inclusive of both ends, the CDR3 amounts to 8 amino acids. The CDR3 spells CAIRPPEI.

The chain recombines TRBV24-1 with TRBJ2-1; D remains ambiguous. Trimming took 4 bases from V and 1 from J, leaving 10 bases between them. Germline V lookup: CDR1 KGHDR, CDR2 SFDVKD. The CDR3 loop spans 15 amino acids. CDR3 sequence reads: CATSDSRASYNEQFF. CDR3 coding DNA: TGTGCCACCAGTGACTCCCGTGCATCCTACAATGAGCAGTTCTTC.

This chain links TRBV7-9 with TRBJ1-6; 8 positions agree with TRBD1. Germline assignment: CDR1 SEHNR and CDR2 FQNEAQ (reference sequence). Germline trimming cut 5 bases from V and 7 bases from J; bases unmatched to any gene: 4. There are 14 residues in the CDR3. CDR3 nucleotides: TGTGCCAGCAGCCCACAGGGGGGAAATTCACCCCTCCACTTT. Translating it yields CASSPQGGNSPLHF.

This clonotype was seen many times. J is TRBJ1-3 and V is TRBV7-2, with D unclear. The germline V gene encodes CDR1 SGHTA and CDR2 FQGNSA. The CDR3 contains 15 residues. Trimming cost V 5 bases and J 1 base, with 12 bases left between them. The chain's CDR3 is CASSPRRSSGNTIYF. The CDR3 bases are TGTGCCAGCAGCCCTCGACGGTCTTCTGGAAACACCATATATTTT. Variable domain in full (rest from reference TRBV7-2 and TRBJ1-3): GAGVSQSPSNKVTEKGKDVELRCDPISGHTALYWYRQSLGQGLEFLIYFQGNSAPDKSGLPSDRFSAERTGGSVSTLTIQRTQQEDSAVYLCASSPRRSSGNTIYFGEGSWLTVV.

This clonotype was picked up a small number of times. The CDR3: CAISDIRDSVYTGELFF. In DNA, the CDR3 is TGTGCCATCAGTGATATAAGGGACAGCGTCTACACCGGGGAGCTGTTTTTT. The chain uses TRBV10-3 and TRBJ2-2; 7 positions agree with TRBD1. From germline, CDR1 is ENHRY and CDR2 SYGVKD. CDR3 size: 17 residues. J gave up 3 bases and V 3 bases, and 10 bases lay outside the gene matches.

This sequence joins TRBV4-1 and TRBJ1-6; 8 bases match TRBD1. Germline loops: CDR1 MGHRA, CDR2 YSYEKL. V gave up 0 bases and J gave up 10 bases; unmatched junction bases: 8. The CDR3 extends over 16 amino acids. The CDR3 region has the DNA TGCGCCAGCAGCCAAGACGGGACAGGCCATTACTCACCCCTCCACTTT. This translates into CASSQDGTGHYSPLHF.

At least ten counts were recorded for this clonotype. This chain uses TRBV15 with TRBJ2-7, with TRBD1 matching over 7 bases. Germline V gene lookup returns CDR1 LNHNV and CDR2 YYDKDF (reference sequence). The CDR3 is 15 amino acids. J lost 2 bases, V lost 3 bases, and 7 bases had no gene match. CDR3 sequence reads: CATSSDRDRTYEQYF. For the CDR3, the DNA is TGTGCCACCAGCAGTGATCGGGACAGAACCTACGAGCAGTACTTC.

A few counts support this clonotype. The chain uses TRBV6-6 and TRBJ1-5; D might be TRBD1 (5 bases). Deletions cut 8 bases from V and 4 bases from J, with 12 bases between. Germline values: CDR1 MNHNY, CDR2 SVGAGI (reference sequence). The CDR3 is 13 amino acids. The CDR3 spells CASRQGGNQPQHF. Written as DNA, the CDR3 is TGTGCCAGCCGGCAGGGCGGAAATCAGCCCCAGCATTTT.

This clonotype was counted at least ten times. The chain links TRBV2 to TRBJ1-6; D call uncertain. This CDR3 is built from 12 residues. Trimming pared 8 bases from V and 5 bases from J, leaving 7 bases between. Germline CDR1 SNHLY, CDR2 FYNNEI. For the CDR3, the DNA is TGTGCCAGCCAACGAGATAATTCACCCCTCCACTTT. Its translation is CASQRDNSPLHF.

This chain joins TRBV12-3 or TRBV12-4 and TRBJ2-7; D may correspond to TRBD1 or TRBD2 (5 bases each). The CDR3 runs 14 residues. V lost 6 bases to trimming and J lost 0 bases, with 12 bases between them. Here the CDR3 reads CASRRGLSSYEQYF. Written as DNA, the CDR3 is TGTGCCAGCAGGAGGGGATTAAGCTCCTACGAGCAGTACTTC.

This chain uses TRBV6-1 with TRBJ1-2, with no clear D. The CDR3 has 11 amino acids. Per the germline V gene, CDR1 is MNHNS and CDR2 is SASEGT. The V and J ends lost 9 bases and 5 bases respectively, with 10 bases between them. This CDR3 is CASLQNYGYTF. CDR3 DNA: TGTGCCAGTTTACAAAATTATGGCTACACCTTC.

There are many counts of this clonotype. The gene calls are TRBV14 and TRBJ1-1; perhaps TRBD1 as D (5 bases). CDR3 size: 13 residues. Trimming left V 4 bases short and J 8 bases short, with 14 bases between. Looked up from germline, CDR1 is SGHDN and CDR2 is FVKESK. The CDR3 protein is CASSLKGTTEAFF. The CDR3 nucleotides read TGTGCCAGCAGCCTGAAAGGGACCACCGAAGCTTTCTTT.

This clonotype was counted at least ten times. V is TRBV20-1 and J is TRBJ2-6; D uncertain. V shed 6 bases and J shed 3 bases, with 12 bases lying between them. The CDR3 spans 14 residues. Germline V CDR1 and CDR2: DFQATT, SNEGSKA (reference sequence). CDR3 DNA: TGCAGTGCCCAAAGGAGTAATGGGGCCAACGTCCTGACTTTC. Translating gives CSAQRSNGANVLTF.

This clonotype was observed at least ten times. The V call is TRBV10-3, the J call TRBJ1-1; D is unclear. The CDR3 consists of 16 residues. Trimming removed 5 bases at V and 0 bases at J, with 16 bases between. Germline CDR1 is ENHRY and CDR2 is SYGVKD. The CDR3 nucleotides read TGTGCCATCAGTCTGAGTAGCGGCCAGTTGAACACTGAAGCTTTCTTT. Translating it yields CAISLSSGQLNTEAFF.

This clonotype was seen only a few times. V gene TRBV9 combines with J gene TRBJ2-5, with D possibly TRBD1 on 6 matching bases. Germline V gene lookup returns CDR1 SGDLS and CDR2 YYNGEE. V was shortened by 5 bases and J by 1 base, with 12 bases between the two germline ends. The CDR3 spans 14 residues. CDR3 residues: CASSARQAQETQYF. CDR3 DNA sequence: TGTGCCAGCAGTGCTAGACAGGCCCAAGAGACCCAGTACTTC. Full variable domain (outside the CDR3, taken from reference TRBV9 and TRBJ2-5): DSGVTQTPKHLITATGQRVTLRCSPRSGDLSVYWYQQSLDQGLQFLIQYYNGEERAKGNILERFSAQQFPDLHSELNLSSLELGDSALYFCASSARQAQETQYFGPGTRLLVL.

This clonotype was found many times. This chain joins TRBV6-5 and TRBJ2-6; D unclear. The germline V gene encodes CDR1 MNHEY and CDR2 SVGAGI. V lost 6 bases, J lost 5 bases, and 11 bases lay in between. The CDR3 is made up of 14 amino acids. CDR3 coding DNA: TGTGCCAGCAGCCCCACCGGTTGGGCCAACGTCCTGACTTTC. Its translation: CASSPTGWANVLTF.

This chain joins TRBV2 and TRBJ2-7, with 7 positions matching TRBD1. Losses at the gene ends were 6 bases for V and 3 bases for J; bases not matched to a gene: 8. The germline gives CDR1 SNHLY, CDR2 FYNNEI. This CDR3 spans 14 amino acids. The CDR3 protein is CASRRQGPVYEQYF. As DNA, the CDR3 is TGTGCCAGCAGGAGACAGGGCCCCGTCTACGAGCAGTACTTC.